These T cell receptor beta chains were read from a single sample in a study of blood T cells in healthy people across ages. Each CDR3 protein gets one entry after TCRdb re-called the 5' RACE reads with MiXCR. Of approximately 1.5 million distinct CDR3 sequences listed, 30% to 35% were seen once; the top ten hold about 11%. Material: blood. These receptors were collected from a woman aged 25 to 39 in good health. The CDR3 runs from the conserved cysteine through the conserved F or W. The D gene is left open where the match is weak. Expanded clones get a size class; other rows say once, few or many, or leave the size out.

d_call,v_call,clone_size,j_call,cdr3_aa,cdr3_nt
TRBD2,TRBV4-1,few,TRBJ2-3,CASSQDSLAGGVADTQYF,TGCGCCAGCAGCCAAGATTCACTAGCGGGAGGGGTTGCAGATACGCAGTATTTT
-,TRBV7-9,-,TRBJ1-2,CACTTGNSLGSYTF,TGTGCCTGTACTACTGGGAACAGTTTAGGCAGCTACACCTTC
TRBD2,TRBV20-1,many,TRBJ2-5,CSARDPGLGGETQYF,TGCAGTGCTAGAGATCCCGGACTAGGTGGGGAGACCCAGTACTTC
-,TRBV6-6,-,TRBJ1-2,CASSPSQENYGYTF,TGTGCCAGCAGTCCATCACAGGAGAACTATGGCTACACCTTC
-,TRBV10-3,-,TRBJ2-3,CAISILAGGSTDTQYF,TGTGCCATCAGCATCCTTGCGGGCGGGAGCACAGATACGCAGTATTTT
TRBD2,TRBV10-1,-,TRBJ2-7,CASVAGSYEQYF,TGCGCCAGTGTAGCGGGGTCTTACGAGCAGTACTTC
TRBD1,TRBV30,-,TRBJ2-6,CAWSDRGRRSGANVLTF,TGTGCCTGGAGTGACAGGGGGCGCCGCTCTGGGGCCAACGTCCTGACTTTC
-,TRBV12-3/TRBV12-4,few,TRBJ1-6,CASSLRQAGSPLHF,TGTGCCAGCAGTTTACGACAGGCTGGGTCACCCCTCCACTTT
-,TRBV20-1,-,TRBJ1-4,CSARVSFSKSPNEKLFF,TGCAGTGCTAGGGTCAGTTTTTCCAAATCGCCTAATGAAAAACTGTTTTTT
-,TRBV20-1,-,TRBJ2-1,CSARHFSYNEQFF,TGCAGTGCTAGACATTTCTCCTACAATGAGCAGTTCTTC
-,TRBV6-6,-,TRBJ1-1,CASSYFSVREVTEAFF,TGTGCCAGCAGTTACTTTTCAGTCAGGGAGGTCACTGAAGCTTTCTTT
TRBD2,TRBV29-1,few,TRBJ2-3,CSVDLAGNSDTQYF,TGCAGCGTCGACCTAGCGGGAAATTCCGATACGCAGTATTTT
-,TRBV21-1,few,TRBJ1-1,CASSTRDTRTLNTEAFF,TGTGCCAGCAGCACCCGGGACACACGAACTTTGAACACTGAAGCTTTCTTT
-,TRBV4-1,many,TRBJ2-7,CASSQEGWGRANGEQYF,TGCGCCAGCAGCCAAGAAGGGTGGGGCAGGGCAAACGGCGAGCAGTACTTC
TRBD2,TRBV20-1,many,TRBJ2-7,CSATGTSTGSYEQYF,TGCAGTGCAACCGGGACTAGCACCGGTTCTTACGAGCAGTACTTC
-,TRBV12-5,few,TRBJ2-3,CASAEGADTQYF,TGTGCTAGTGCGGAGGGCGCAGATACGCAGTATTTT
TRBD1,TRBV19,-,TRBJ2-5,CASSIGTGRQETQYF,TGTGCCAGTAGTATAGGGACAGGACGACAAGAGACCCAGTACTTC
TRBD2,TRBV7-3,-,TRBJ2-5,CANSLMGGLAGSEGTQYF,TGTGCCAACAGCTTAATGGGCGGACTAGCGGGGAGCGAAGGGACCCAGTACTTC
TRBD1,TRBV19,-,TRBJ1-6,CASQMNPNRGGYNSPLHF,TGTGCCAGCCAGATGAACCCAAACAGGGGAGGATATAATTCACCCCTCCACTTT
-,TRBV20-1,-,TRBJ1-5,CSARGQELHQPQHF,TGCAGTGCTAGAGGGCAGGAACTGCATCAGCCCCAGCATTTT
-,TRBV5-6,-,TRBJ1-1,CASSFGVGFSTEAFF,TGTGCCAGCAGCTTTGGCGTAGGATTCAGCACTGAAGCTTTCTTT
-,TRBV6-1,-,TRBJ2-3,CASSEVGGKADTQYF,TGTGCCAGCAGTGAAGTGGGCGGGAAGGCAGATACGCAGTATTTT
TRBD2,TRBV5-1,-,TRBJ2-5,CASSWTSGSAGDTQYF,TGCGCCAGCAGCTGGACTAGCGGGAGTGCGGGGGACACCCAGTACTTC
TRBD2,TRBV20-1,-,TRBJ2-1,CSARVFSGGDHNEQFF,TGCAGTGCTAGAGTCTTTAGCGGGGGGGATCACAATGAGCAGTTCTTC
TRBD1,TRBV29-1,-,TRBJ1-1,CSVGRDRAGEAFF,TGCAGCGTTGGAAGGGACAGGGCGGGAGAAGCTTTCTTT
TRBD2,TRBV29-1,-,TRBJ2-5,CGVARGGGGETQYF,TGCGGCGTTGCCCGGGGGGGGGGCGGAGAGACCCAGTACTTC